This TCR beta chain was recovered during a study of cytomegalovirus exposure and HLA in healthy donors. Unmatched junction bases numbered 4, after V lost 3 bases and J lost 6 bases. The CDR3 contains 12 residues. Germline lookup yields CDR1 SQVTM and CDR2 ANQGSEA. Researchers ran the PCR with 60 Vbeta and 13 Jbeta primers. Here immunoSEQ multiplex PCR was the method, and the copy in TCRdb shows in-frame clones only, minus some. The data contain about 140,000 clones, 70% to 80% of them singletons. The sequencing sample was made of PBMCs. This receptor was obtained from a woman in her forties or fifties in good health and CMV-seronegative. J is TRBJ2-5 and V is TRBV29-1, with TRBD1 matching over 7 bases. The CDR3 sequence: CSVDRGKKTQYF. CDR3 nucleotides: TGCAGCGTTGACAGGGGGAAGAAGACCCAGTACTTC.